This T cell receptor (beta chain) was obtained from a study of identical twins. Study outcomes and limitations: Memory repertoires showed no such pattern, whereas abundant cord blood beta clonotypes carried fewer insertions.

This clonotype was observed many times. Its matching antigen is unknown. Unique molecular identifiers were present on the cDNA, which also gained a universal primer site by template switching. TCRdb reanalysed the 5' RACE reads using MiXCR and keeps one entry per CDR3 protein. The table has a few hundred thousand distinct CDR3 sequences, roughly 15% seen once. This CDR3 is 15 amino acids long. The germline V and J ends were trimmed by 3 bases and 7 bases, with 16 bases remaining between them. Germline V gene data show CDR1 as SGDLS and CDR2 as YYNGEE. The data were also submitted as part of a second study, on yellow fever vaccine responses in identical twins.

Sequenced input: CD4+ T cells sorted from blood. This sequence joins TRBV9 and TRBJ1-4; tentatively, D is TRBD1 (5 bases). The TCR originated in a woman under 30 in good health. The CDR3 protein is CASSGAEGIVEKLFF. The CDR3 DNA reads TGTGCCAGCAGCGGAGCAGAGGGGATAGTTGAAAAACTGTTTTTT.